This TCR beta chain was recovered during a study of blood T cell repertoires in COVID-19. Overall study: Sites across the United States, Italy and Spain contributed samples from acute and convalescent COVID-19. PBMCs, B-cell-depleted T cells, or T cells were the source of the cDNA or gDNA that made up the material.

This CDR3 has 15 residues. Germline-derived CDR1 and CDR2 are SGHAT and FQNNGV. Turning to this clone: An end of the junction does not agree with germline; a read error may underlie this.

Original processing methods: Estimates of nucleated cell counts were drawn from the amplification of reference gene primers. Data came from immunoSEQ multiplex PCR; TCRdb stores just in-frame clones and leaves some out. V and J calls and clone size are given by that table; D and trimming were obtained from the DNA. This sample yields some 100,000 clones, of which around four fifths are seen a single time; approximately 10% belongs to the top ten. The genes are TRBV11-2 and TRBJ1-3; D gene ambiguous. The receptor's source is a woman in her 70s with active or convalescent COVID-19. Sequencing was done on a sample of peripheral blood. CDR3 amino acids: CAGSLAPNWGNTIYF. CDR3 coding DNA: TGTGCCGGCAGCTTAGCTCCTAATTGGGGAAACACCATATATTTT.